This passage covers 23 T cell receptor beta chains from one sample sequenced in a study of breast tumors, draining lymph nodes, adjacent tissues. Samples came from axillary lymph nodes draining the breast cancer. TCRdb reanalysed the multiplex PCR reads using MiXCR and keeps one entry per CDR3 protein. Of approximately 100,000 distinct CDR3 sequences listed, about 31% are singletons. The specimen sequenced was axillary lymph node tissue. Every receptor here comes from a female donor with breast cancer. Some clones in this sample may be carry-over from other donors' samples.

This clonotype occurred many times. The rearrangement joins TRBV6-5 to TRBJ2-1; possibly TRBD1 or TRBD2 for D (5 bases each). Germline V gives CDR1 MNHEY, CDR2 SVGAGI. This CDR3 contains 14 residues. V was shortened by 5 bases and J by 8 bases, with 16 bases between the two germline ends. CDR3 nucleotides: TGTGCCAGCAGTCCCGATCGGGGCGGCTATGAGCAGTTCTTC. This translates into CASSPDRGGYEQFF.

On this clonotype: One end of the junction does not line up with germline, which may come from a read error. CDR3 in amino acids: CASSLGDNTGELYF. The CDR3 DNA reads as TGTGCCAGCAGCTTAGGAGATAACACCGGGGAGCTGTACTTC. The chain uses TRBV7-9 and TRBJ2-2; weak D call: TRBD2 (5 bases). The CDR3 spans 14 residues. Germline lookup yields CDR1 SEHNR and CDR2 FQNEAQ (reference sequence).

The table lists this clonotype with many counts. The rearrangement uses TRBV6-5 and TRBJ1-4, with TRBD1 matching over 9 bases. CDR1 and CDR2 (germline): MNHEY, SVGAGI. Trimming removed 6 bases from V and 1 base from J; junction bases left unmatched: 3. CDR3 length: 15 residues. The CDR3 nucleotides are TGTGCCAGCAGACAGGGGGCAAGAACTAATGAAAAACTGTTTTTT. Its protein product is CASRQGARTNEKLFF.

This clonotype was counted once. V and J are TRBV5-1 and TRBJ2-3, with D perhaps assigned TRBD1 or TRBD2 (5 bases each). Germline loops: CDR1 SGHRS, CDR2 YFSETQ. This CDR3 contains 15 residues. V was pared by 4 bases and J by 5 bases, with 17 bases between. Written as DNA, the CDR3 is TGCGCCAGCAGCGCGGTAGGCGGGCAGGGAGATACGCAGTATTTT. Its translation: CASSAVGGQGDTQYF.

This clonotype was detected many times. The V and J genes are TRBV7-2 and TRBJ2-3; 11 bases agree with TRBD2. With 2 bases clipped from V and 4 bases from J, the junction kept 5 bases outside the gene matches. Germline loops: CDR1 SGHTA, CDR2 FQGNSA. This CDR3 comprises 16 residues. Here the CDR3 DNA reads TGTGCCAGCAGCTTAAATTTAGCGGGGGGGCCAGATACGCAGTATTTT. Its translation: CASSLNLAGGPDTQYF.

The chain has TRBV7-2 and TRBJ2-1, with unresolved D. V lost 5 bases to trimming and J lost 5 bases, with 10 bases between them. The CDR3 covers 13 residues. Per the germline V gene, CDR1 is SGHTA and CDR2 is FQGNSA. This CDR3 reads CASSPGPNNEQFF. CDR3 nucleotide sequence: TGTGCCAGCAGCCCAGGACCGAACAATGAGCAGTTCTTC.

The genes are TRBV11-1 and TRBJ2-3; 10 bases are a match to TRBD1. V trimming: 2 bases; J trimming: 11 bases; junction bases outside the gene matches: 13. The CDR3 is 16 residues long. Germline loops: CDR1 SGHAT, CDR2 FQDESV (reference sequence). In DNA, the CDR3 is TGTGCCAGCAGCTTAAAGGCCGGGACAGGGGACAATGAGCAGTATTTT. Protein: CASSLKAGTGDNEQYF.

This clonotype was observed at least ten times. The chain uses TRBV27 and TRBJ2-3, with D possibly TRBD2 on 6 matching bases. The CDR3 runs 12 residues. V gave up 5 bases and J gave up 6 bases, with 9 bases separating them. In germline, CDR1 is MNHEY, CDR2 SMNVEV (reference sequence). The CDR3 is CASSRGTDTQYF. CDR3 bases: TGTGCCAGCAGTCGGGGGACCGATACGCAGTATTTT.

In this sample, this clonotype turned up many times. V gene TRBV7-9 combines with J gene TRBJ2-4; TRBD2 agrees at 9 bases. Trimming removed 4 bases from V and 0 bases from J; junction bases left unmatched: 13. Germline V CDR1 and CDR2: SEHNR, FQNEAQ (reference sequence). The CDR3 is 19 amino acids. CDR3: CASSSWTSVGALAKNIQYF. The CDR3 DNA follows: TGTGCCAGCAGCTCTTGGACTAGCGTCGGAGCCTTAGCCAAAAACATTCAGTACTTC.

In this sample, this clonotype turned up many times. The V call is TRBV2, the J call TRBJ1-2; TRBD1 agrees at 11 bases. The V and J ends lost 3 bases and 6 bases, in that order; junction bases with no gene match: 6. The CDR3 consists of 15 residues. CDR1 and CDR2 from the germline V gene are SNHLY and FYNNEI. In nucleotides, the CDR3 is TGTGCCAGCAGTGACCCGGGACAGGGGGTAGATGGCTACACCTTC. Translation gives CASSDPGQGVDGYTF.

The sample holds many counts of this clonotype. The V gene is TRBV6-5, the J gene TRBJ1-2, with D possibly TRBD1 on 5 matching bases. CDR1 MNHEY and CDR2 SVGAGI come from the germline V gene. The V end was cut by 6 bases, the J end by 1 base, with 15 bases between. The length of the CDR3 is 15 residues. The CDR3 coding sequence is TGTGCCAGCAGGCCGGACATCAACTATAACTATGGCTACACCTTC. As protein: CASRPDINYNYGYTF.

This clonotype was detected ten times or more. The V gene is TRBV20-1, the J gene TRBJ1-1; 9 bases map to TRBD1. The CDR3 sequence is 15 residues long. The V gene end was trimmed by 6 bases and the J gene end by 0 bases; junction bases not matched to a gene: 8. The germline V gene has CDR1 DFQATT and CDR2 SNEGSKA (reference sequence). The CDR3 here is CSAGQGFRMNTEAFF. Written as DNA, the CDR3 is TGCAGTGCGGGACAGGGTTTCAGGATGAACACTGAAGCTTTCTTT.

Ten or more counts support this clonotype. The chain is built from TRBV9 and TRBJ1-2; 9 bases are shared with TRBD1. Germline CDR1 is SGDLS and CDR2 is YYNGEE. V lost 3 bases, J lost 7 bases, and 1 base stayed unmatched. CDR3 length: 12 residues. In DNA, the CDR3 is TGTGCCAGCAGCGCGACAGGGGGTGGCTACACCTTC. Its protein product is CASSATGGGYTF.

This clonotype showed up many times. The V and J genes are TRBV27 and TRBJ1-6, with 10 bases that match TRBD1. Germline CDR1 MNHEY, CDR2 SMNVEV (reference sequence). The CDR3 runs 16 residues. Trimming cost V 5 bases and J 7 bases; bases outside gene matches: 8. CDR3 loop: CASSLGQGIGNSPLHF. DNA of the CDR3: TGTGCCAGCAGTCTGGGACAGGGGATTGGGAATTCACCCCTCCACTTT.

This clonotype was observed many times. The gene calls are TRBV24-1 and TRBJ2-3; the D gene is possibly TRBD1 (6 bases). V was pared by 6 bases and J by 2 bases, with 20 bases between. Germline V CDR1 and CDR2: KGHDR, SFDVKD. CDR3 length: 17 amino acids. CDR3 DNA sequence: TGTGCCACCAGTCTTGATAGGGGGTCAGGGGACACAGATACGCAGTATTTT. Protein sequence: CATSLDRGSGDTDTQYF.

The V call is TRBV9, the J call TRBJ2-5; D is tentatively TRBD1 or TRBD2 (6 bases each). The germline gives CDR1 SGDLS, CDR2 YYNGEE. Trimming stripped 3 bases from V and 2 bases from J, with 14 bases between. This CDR3 region has 15 residues. This CDR3 reads CASSGDRRAQETQYF. The DNA for the CDR3 is TGTGCCAGCAGCGGAGACAGGAGGGCGCAAGAGACCCAGTACTTC.

The gene calls are TRBV2 and TRBJ2-7; weak D call: TRBD2 (7 bases). The CDR3 contains 17 residues. Germline V gene data show CDR1 as SNHLY and CDR2 as FYNNEI. The V end was cut by 10 bases, the J end by 0 bases, with 25 bases between. DNA of the CDR3: TGTGCCAACCAACACCTATTGCGGGGGCGCAGCTCCTACGAGCAGTACTTC. This translates into CANQHLLRGRSSYEQYF.

This clonotype was picked up many times. The chain links TRBV9 to TRBJ2-5, with 10 bases fitting TRBD2. Germline V gene data show CDR1 as SGDLS and CDR2 as YYNGEE. This CDR3 region has 15 residues. The J segment lost 1 base and the V segment lost 6 bases, leaving 6 bases of the junction unmatched. The CDR3 here is CASNQRGGAQETQYF. As DNA, the CDR3 is TGTGCCAGCAACCAGCGGGGGGGGGCCCAAGAGACCCAGTACTTC.

This clonotype has ten or more counts. The chain carries TRBV4-3 and TRBJ1-2; D not certain. V was pared by 0 bases and J by 4 bases, with 6 bases between. Germline CDR1 LGHNA, CDR2 YSLEER. The CDR3 covers 13 residues. DNA for the CDR3: TGCGCCAGCAGCCAAGATGAGGGCTATGGCTACACCTTC. Translating gives CASSQDEGYGYTF.

This clonotype was counted at least ten times. V and J are TRBV4-2 and TRBJ2-3, with 15 positions matching TRBD2. The CDR3 loop spans 22 amino acids. The V gene end was trimmed by 0 bases and the J gene end by 4 bases; junction bases not matched to a gene: 17. Germline V gene lookup returns CDR1 LGHNA and CDR2 YNFKEQ. The CDR3 DNA sequence: TGTGCCAGCAGCCAAGAACTCCCCGGACTAGCGGGAGGGCCAGGTAGGGCAGATACGCAGTATTTT. Residues: CASSQELPGLAGGPGRADTQYF.

This clonotype was seen only a few times. A much larger clone differs from this one at a single base, so this may be a read error. The chain links TRBV4-3 to TRBJ2-1, with a weak D call TRBD2 (5 bases). Germline loops: CDR1 LGHNA, CDR2 YSLEER. This CDR3 has 16 residues. Here the CDR3 DNA reads TGCGCCAGCAGCCAAGATGGGGAGCGGCCCTACAATGGGCAGTTCTTC. Residues: CASSQDGERPYNGQFF.

This clonotype was detected ten times or more. This chain connects TRBV4-3 to TRBJ2-2; TRBD2 agrees at 8 bases. Losses at the gene ends were 0 bases for V and 6 bases for J; bases not matched to a gene: 6. CDR3 length: 16 residues. Germline V lookup: CDR1 LGHNA, CDR2 YSLEER. The CDR3 sequence: CASSQEGLAGSGELFF. CDR3 sequence (DNA): TGCGCCAGCAGCCAAGAAGGTCTAGCGGGTTCCGGGGAGCTGTTTTTT.

V usage is TRBV7-8 and J usage is TRBJ2-1; TRBD2 is a possible D gene (5 bases). The CDR3 consists of 14 residues. Germline V CDR1 and CDR2: SGHVS, FQNEAQ. V was shortened by 5 bases and J by 3 bases, with 11 bases between the two germline ends. The CDR3, as DNA: TGTGCCAGCAGCCCCGCCGACTACTACAATGAGCAGTTCTTC. Protein: CASSPADYYNEQFF. The entire variable domain, with the rest obtained from reference TRBV7-8 and TRBJ2-1, is as follows: GAGVSQSPRYKVAKRGQDVALRCDPISGHVSLFWYQQALGQGPEFLTYFQNEAQLDKSGLPSDRFFAERPEGSVSTLKIQRTQQEDSAVYLCASSPADYYNEQFFGPGTRLTVL.